This TCR beta chain was identified in a study of CD8 T cells in Susac syndrome. Across the study: Within the sequenced Susac syndrome patient group, five or six exhibited active disease and under 10 were in remission.

Random hexamers were used to reverse transcribe about 0.45 to 1 ug of RNA. Amplification of the TCR beta CDR3 was carried out by immunoSEQ multiplex PCR, which spanned a total of 54 Vbeta and 13 Jbeta segments. One entry per CDR3 protein, called by TCRdb with MiXCR from the immunoSEQ multiplex PCR reads. The repertoire holds approximately 77,000 distinct CDR3 sequences, with about 93% as singletons. With 3 bases removed from V and 0 bases from J, the gap between germline ends came to 9 bases. Germline assignment: CDR1 MNHEY and CDR2 SMNVEV (reference sequence). The CDR3 has 15 amino acids. The specimen sequenced was CD4+ T cells from PBMCs. The receptor's source is a human donor with Susac syndrome. The V and J genes are TRBV27 and TRBJ2-1; D may be TRBD2 (5 bases). The CDR3 region is CASSLGGHSYNEQFF. The CDR3 DNA sequence: TGTGCCAGCAGTTTGGGCGGGCACTCCTACAATGAGCAGTTCTTC.